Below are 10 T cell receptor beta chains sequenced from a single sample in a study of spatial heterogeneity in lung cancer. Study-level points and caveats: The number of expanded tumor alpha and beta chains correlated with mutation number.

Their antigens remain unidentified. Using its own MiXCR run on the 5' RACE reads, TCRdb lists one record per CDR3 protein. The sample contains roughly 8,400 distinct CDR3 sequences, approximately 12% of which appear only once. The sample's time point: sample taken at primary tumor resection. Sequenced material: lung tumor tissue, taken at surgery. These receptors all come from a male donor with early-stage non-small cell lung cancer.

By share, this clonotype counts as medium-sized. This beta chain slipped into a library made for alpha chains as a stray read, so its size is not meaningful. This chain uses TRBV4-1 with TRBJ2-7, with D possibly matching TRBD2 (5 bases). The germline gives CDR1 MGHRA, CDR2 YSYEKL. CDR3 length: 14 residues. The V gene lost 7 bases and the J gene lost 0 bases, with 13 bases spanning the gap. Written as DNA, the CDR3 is TGCGCCAGCAAAAACGGGGTGAACTCCTACGAGCAGTACTTC. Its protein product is CASKNGVNSYEQYF.

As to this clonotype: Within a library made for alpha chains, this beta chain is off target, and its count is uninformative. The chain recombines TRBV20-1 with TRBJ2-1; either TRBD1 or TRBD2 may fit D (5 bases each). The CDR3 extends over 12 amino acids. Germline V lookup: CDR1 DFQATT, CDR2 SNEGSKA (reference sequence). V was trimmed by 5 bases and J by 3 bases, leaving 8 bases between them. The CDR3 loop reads CSAEGNYNEQFF. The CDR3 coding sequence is TGCAGTGCTGAGGGGAACTACAATGAGCAGTTCTTC.

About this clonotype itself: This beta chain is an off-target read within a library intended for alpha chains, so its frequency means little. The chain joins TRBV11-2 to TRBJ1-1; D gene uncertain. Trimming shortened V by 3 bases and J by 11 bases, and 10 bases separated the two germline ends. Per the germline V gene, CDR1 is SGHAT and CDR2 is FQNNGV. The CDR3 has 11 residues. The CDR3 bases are TGTGCCAGCAGCTTGGAAGAATCGGCTTTCTTT. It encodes CASSLEESAFF. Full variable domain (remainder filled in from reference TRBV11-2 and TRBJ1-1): EAGVAQSPRYKIIEKRQSVAFWCNPISGHATLYWYQQILGQGPKLLIQFQNNGVVDDSQLPKDRFSAERLKGVDSTLKIQPAKLEDSAVYLCASSLEESAFFGQGTRLTVV.

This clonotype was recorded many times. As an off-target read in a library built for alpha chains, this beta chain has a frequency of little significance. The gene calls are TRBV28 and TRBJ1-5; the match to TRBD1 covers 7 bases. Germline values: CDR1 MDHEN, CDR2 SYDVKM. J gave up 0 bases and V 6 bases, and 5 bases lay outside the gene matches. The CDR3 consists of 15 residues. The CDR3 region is CASRTTGSSNQPQHF. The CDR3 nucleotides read TGTGCCAGCAGGACGACAGGGAGTAGCAATCAGCCCCAGCATTTT. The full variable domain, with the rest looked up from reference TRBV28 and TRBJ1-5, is DVKVTQSSRYLVKRTGEKVFLECVQDMDHENMFWYRQDPGLGLRLIYFSYDVKMKEKGDIPEGYSVSREKKERFSLILESASTNQTSMYLCASRTTGSSNQPQHFGDGTRLSIL.

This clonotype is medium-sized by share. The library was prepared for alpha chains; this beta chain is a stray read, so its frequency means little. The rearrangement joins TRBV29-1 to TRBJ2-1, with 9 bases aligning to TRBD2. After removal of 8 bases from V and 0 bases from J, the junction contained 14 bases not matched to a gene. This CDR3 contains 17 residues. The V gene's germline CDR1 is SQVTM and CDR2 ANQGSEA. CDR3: CSLKGLAGTSSYNEQFF. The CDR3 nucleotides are TGCAGCCTAAAAGGGCTAGCGGGGACCTCCTCCTACAATGAGCAGTTCTTC.

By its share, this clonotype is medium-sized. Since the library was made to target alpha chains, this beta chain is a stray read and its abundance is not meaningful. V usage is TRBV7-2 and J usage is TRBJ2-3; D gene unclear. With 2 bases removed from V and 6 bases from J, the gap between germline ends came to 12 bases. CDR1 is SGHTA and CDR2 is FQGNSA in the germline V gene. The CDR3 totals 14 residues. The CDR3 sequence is CASSLSWGGDTQYF. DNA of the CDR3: TGTGCCAGCAGCTTATCATGGGGTGGCGATACGCAGTATTTT. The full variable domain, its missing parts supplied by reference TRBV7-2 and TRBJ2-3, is GAGVSQSPSNKVTEKGKDVELRCDPISGHTALYWYRQSLGQGLEFLIYFQGNSAPDKSGLPSDRFSAERTGGSVSTLTIQRTQQEDSAVYLCASSLSWGGDTQYFGPGTRLTVL.

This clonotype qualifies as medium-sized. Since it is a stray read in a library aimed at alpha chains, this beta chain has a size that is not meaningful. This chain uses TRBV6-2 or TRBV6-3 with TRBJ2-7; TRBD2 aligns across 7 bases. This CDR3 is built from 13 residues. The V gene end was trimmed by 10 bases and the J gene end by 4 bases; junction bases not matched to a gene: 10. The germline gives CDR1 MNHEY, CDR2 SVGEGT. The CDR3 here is CATAWAGVYEQYF. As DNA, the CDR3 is TGTGCCACCGCCTGGGCGGGAGTTTACGAGCAGTACTTC.

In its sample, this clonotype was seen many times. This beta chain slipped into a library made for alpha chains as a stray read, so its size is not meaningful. In DNA, the CDR3 is TGTGCCAGTAGTATCCCGCAGGGGGCGGGTGAGCAGTTCTTC. The encoded protein is CASSIPQGAGEQFF. The chain uses TRBV19 and TRBJ2-1; 8 bases align to TRBD1. This CDR3 is 14 amino acids long. CDR1 LNHDA and CDR2 SQIVND come from the germline V gene (reference sequence). Trimming removed 3 bases from V and 9 bases from J; junction bases left unmatched: 7.

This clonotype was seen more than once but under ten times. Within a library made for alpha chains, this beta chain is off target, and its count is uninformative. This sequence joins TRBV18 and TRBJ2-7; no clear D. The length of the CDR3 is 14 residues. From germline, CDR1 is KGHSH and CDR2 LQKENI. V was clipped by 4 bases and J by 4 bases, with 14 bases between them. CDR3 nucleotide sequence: TGTGCCAGCTCACTCCGGGCCCCCGGGTACGAGCAGTACTTC. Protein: CASSLRAPGYEQYF.

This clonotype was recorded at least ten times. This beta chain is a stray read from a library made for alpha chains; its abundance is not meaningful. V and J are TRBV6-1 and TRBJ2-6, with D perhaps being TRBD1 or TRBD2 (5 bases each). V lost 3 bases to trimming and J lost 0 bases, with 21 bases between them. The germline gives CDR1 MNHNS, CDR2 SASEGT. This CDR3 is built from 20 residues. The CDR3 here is CASSESGRRNVYSGANVLTF. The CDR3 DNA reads TGTGCCAGCAGTGAGTCGGGACGCCGAAACGTTTACTCTGGGGCCAACGTCCTGACTTTC.